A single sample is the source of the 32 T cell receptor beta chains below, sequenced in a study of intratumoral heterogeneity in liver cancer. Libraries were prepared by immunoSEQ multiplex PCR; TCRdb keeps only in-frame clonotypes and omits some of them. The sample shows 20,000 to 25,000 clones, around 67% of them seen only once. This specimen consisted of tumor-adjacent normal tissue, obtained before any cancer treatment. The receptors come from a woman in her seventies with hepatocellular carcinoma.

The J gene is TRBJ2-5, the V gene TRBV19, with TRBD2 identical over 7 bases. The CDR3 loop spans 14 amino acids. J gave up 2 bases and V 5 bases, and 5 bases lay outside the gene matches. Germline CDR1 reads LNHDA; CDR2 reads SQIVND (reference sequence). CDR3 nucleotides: TGTGCCAGTAGTCTGGGTAGCGGGCAAGAGACCCAGTACTTC. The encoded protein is CASSLGSGQETQYF. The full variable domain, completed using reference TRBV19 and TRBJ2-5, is DGGITQSPKYLFRKEGQNVTLSCEQNLNHDAMYWYRQDPGQGLRLIYYSQIVNDFQKGDIAEGYSVSREKKESFPLTVTSAQKNPTAFYLCASSLGSGQETQYFGPGTRLLVL.

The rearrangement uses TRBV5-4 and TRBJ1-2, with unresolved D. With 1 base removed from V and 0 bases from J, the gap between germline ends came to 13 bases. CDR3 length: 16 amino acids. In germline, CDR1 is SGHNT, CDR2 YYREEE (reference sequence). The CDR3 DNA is TGTGCCAGCAGCTTGAACGGACCCGGAGCTAACTATGGCTACACCTTC. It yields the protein CASSLNGPGANYGYTF.

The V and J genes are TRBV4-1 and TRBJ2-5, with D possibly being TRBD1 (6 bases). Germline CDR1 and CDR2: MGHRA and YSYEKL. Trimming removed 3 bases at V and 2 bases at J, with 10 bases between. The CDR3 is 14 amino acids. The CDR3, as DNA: TGCGCCAGCAGCCAGACAGGTTTTCAAGAGACCCAGTACTTC. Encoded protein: CASSQTGFQETQYF.

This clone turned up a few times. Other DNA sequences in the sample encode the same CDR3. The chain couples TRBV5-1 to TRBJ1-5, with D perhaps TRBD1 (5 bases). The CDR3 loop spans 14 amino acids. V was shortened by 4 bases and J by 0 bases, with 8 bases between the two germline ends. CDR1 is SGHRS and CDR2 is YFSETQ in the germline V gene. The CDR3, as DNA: TGCGCCAGCAGCAGGGACGGTAGCAATCAGCCCCAGCATTTT. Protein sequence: CASSRDGSNQPQHF.

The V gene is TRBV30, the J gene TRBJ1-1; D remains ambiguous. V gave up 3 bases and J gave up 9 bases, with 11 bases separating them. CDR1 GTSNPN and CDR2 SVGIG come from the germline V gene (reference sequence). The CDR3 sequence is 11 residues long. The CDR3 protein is CAWSLEPKAFF. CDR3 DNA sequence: TGTGCCTGGAGCCTTGAGCCCAAAGCTTTCTTT.

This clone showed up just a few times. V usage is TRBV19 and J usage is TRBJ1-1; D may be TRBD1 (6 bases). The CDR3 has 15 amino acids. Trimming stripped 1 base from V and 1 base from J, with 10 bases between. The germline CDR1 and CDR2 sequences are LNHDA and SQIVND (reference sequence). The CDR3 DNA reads TGTGCCAGTAGTATAGGTAGGACAGAGAACACTGAAGCTTTCTTT. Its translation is CASSIGRTENTEAFF.

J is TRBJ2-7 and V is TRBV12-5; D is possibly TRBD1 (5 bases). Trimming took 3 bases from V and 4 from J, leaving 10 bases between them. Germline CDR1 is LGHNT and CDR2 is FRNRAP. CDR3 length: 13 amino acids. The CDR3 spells CASGFARDYEQYF. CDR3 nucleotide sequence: TGTGCTAGTGGTTTCGCCAGGGATTACGAGCAGTACTTC.

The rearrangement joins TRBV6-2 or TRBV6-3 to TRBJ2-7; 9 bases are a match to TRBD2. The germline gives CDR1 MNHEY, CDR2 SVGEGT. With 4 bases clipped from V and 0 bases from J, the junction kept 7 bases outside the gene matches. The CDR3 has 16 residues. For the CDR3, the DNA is TGTGCCAGCAGTTCGCCGGGACTAGCTGCCTCCTACGAGCAGTACTTC. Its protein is CASSSPGLAASYEQYF.

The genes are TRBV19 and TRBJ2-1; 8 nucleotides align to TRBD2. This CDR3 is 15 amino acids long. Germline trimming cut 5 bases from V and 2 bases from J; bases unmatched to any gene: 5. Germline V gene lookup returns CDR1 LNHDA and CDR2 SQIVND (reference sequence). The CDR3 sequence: CASSVLSGTYNEQFF. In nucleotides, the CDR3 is TGTGCCAGTAGTGTCCTTAGCGGGACCTACAATGAGCAGTTCTTC.

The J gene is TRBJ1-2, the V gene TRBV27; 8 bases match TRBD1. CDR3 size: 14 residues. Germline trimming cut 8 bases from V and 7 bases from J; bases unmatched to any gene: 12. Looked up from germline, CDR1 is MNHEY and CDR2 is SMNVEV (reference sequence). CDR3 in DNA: TGTGCCAGCGGATCGGACAGGGCCCCCGGTGGCTACACCTTC. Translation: CASGSDRAPGGYTF.

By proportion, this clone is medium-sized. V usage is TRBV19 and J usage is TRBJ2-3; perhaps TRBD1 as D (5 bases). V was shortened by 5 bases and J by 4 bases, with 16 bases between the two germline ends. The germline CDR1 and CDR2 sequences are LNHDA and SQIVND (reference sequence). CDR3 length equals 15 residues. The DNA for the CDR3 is TGTGCCAGTAGTGGGTCCCAGGGTCAGCCAGATACGCAGTATTTT. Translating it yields CASSGSQGQPDTQYF.

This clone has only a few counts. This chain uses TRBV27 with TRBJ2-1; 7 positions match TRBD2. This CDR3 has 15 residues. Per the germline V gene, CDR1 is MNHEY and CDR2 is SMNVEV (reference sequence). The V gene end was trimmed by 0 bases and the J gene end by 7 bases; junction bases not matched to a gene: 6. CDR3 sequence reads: CASSLSPTSVNEQFF. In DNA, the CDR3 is TGTGCCAGCAGTTTATCCCCAACTAGCGTGAATGAGCAGTTCTTC.

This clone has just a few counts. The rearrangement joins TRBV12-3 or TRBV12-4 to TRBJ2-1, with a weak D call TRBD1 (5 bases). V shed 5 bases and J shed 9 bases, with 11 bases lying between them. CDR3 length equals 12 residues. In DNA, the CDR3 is TGTGCCAGCAGTCAAGGACAACCTGAGCAGTTCTTC. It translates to CASSQGQPEQFF.

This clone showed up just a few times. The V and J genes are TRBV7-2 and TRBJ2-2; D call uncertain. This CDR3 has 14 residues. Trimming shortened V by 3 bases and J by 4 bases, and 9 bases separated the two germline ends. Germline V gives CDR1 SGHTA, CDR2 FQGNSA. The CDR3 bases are TGTGCCAGCAGCTTTAGGGCAGGCACCGGGGAGCTGTTTTTT. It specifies CASSFRAGTGELFF.

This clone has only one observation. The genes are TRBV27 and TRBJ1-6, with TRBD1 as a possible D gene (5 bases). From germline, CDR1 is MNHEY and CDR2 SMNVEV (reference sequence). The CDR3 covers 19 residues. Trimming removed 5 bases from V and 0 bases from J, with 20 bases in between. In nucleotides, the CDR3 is TGTGCCAGCAGTCCAAAGCACAGGATCCCTAGCTCCTATAATTCACCCCTCCACTTT. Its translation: CASSPKHRIPSSYNSPLHF.

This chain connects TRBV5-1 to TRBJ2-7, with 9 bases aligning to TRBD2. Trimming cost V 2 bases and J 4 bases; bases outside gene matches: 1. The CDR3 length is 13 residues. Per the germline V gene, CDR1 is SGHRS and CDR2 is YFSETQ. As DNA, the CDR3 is TGCGCCAGCAGCTTTAGCGGGAGTTACGAGCAGTACTTC. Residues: CASSFSGSYEQYF. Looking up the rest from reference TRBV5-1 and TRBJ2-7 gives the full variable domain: KAGVTQTPRYLIKTRGQQVTLSCSPISGHRSVSWYQQTPGQGLQFLFEYFSETQRNKGNFPGRFSGRQFSNSRSEMNVSTLELGDSALYLCASSFSGSYEQYFGPGTRLTVT.

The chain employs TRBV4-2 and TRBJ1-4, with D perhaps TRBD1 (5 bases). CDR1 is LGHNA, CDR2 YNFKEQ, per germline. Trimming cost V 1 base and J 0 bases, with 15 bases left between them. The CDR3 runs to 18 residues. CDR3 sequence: CASSQGAGTGSTNEKLFF. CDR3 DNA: TGTGCCAGCAGCCAAGGGGCTGGGACGGGATCAACTAATGAAAAACTGTTTTTT.

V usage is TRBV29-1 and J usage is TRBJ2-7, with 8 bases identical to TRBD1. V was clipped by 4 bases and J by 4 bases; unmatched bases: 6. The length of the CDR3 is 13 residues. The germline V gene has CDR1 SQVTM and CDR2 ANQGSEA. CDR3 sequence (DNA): TGCAGCGTTGCACAAACAGGGGGGTACGAGCAGTACTTC. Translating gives CSVAQTGGYEQYF.

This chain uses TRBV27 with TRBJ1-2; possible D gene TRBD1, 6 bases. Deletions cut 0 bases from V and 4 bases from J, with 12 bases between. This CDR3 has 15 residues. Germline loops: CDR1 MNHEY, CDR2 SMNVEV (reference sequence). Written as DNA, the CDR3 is TGTGCCAGCAGTTTATCACGGGGGCCCGGCTATGGCTACACCTTC. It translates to CASSLSRGPGYGYTF.

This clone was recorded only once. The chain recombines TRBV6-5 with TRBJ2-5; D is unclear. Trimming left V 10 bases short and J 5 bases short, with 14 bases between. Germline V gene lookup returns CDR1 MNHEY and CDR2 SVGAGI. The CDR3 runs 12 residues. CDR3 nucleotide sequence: TGTGCCACAGAGGATCTGGCTGAGACCCAGTACTTC. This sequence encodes CATEDLAETQYF.

This CDR3 is CASSDRQGPGEQFF. The CDR3 bases are TGTGCCAGCAGTGACCGACAGGGACCTGGTGAGCAGTTCTTC. The chain combines TRBV2 with TRBJ2-1; TRBD1 matches 7 bases. This CDR3 contains 14 residues. CDR1 is SNHLY and CDR2 is FYNNEI in the germline V gene. The ends lost 3 bases at V and 9 bases at J; junction bases unmatched: 8. The variable domain in full, completed from reference TRBV2 and TRBJ2-1, reads EPEVTQTPSHQVTQMGQEVILRCVPISNHLYFYWYRQILGQKVEFLVSFYNNEISEKSEIFDDQFSVERPDGSNFTLKIRSTKLEDSAMYFCASSDRQGPGEQFFGPGTRLTVL.

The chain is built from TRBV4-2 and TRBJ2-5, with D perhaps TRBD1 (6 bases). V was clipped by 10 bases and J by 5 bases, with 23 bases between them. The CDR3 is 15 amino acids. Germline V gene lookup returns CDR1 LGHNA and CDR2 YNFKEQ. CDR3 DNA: TGTGCCACCTCCTCCTTACAGGGTGAGGAGGAGACCCAGTACTTC. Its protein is CATSSLQGEEETQYF.

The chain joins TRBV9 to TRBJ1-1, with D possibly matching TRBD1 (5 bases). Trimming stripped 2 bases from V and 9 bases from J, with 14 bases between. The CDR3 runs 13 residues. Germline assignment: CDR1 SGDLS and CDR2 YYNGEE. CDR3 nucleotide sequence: TGTGCCAGCAGCGTGGCGGGGGGAGGTCAAGCTTTCTTT. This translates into CASSVAGGGQAFF. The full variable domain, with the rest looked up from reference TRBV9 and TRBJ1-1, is DSGVTQTPKHLITATGQRVTLRCSPRSGDLSVYWYQQSLDQGLQFLIQYYNGEERAKGNILERFSAQQFPDLHSELNLSSLELGDSALYFCASSVAGGGQAFFGQGTRLTVV.

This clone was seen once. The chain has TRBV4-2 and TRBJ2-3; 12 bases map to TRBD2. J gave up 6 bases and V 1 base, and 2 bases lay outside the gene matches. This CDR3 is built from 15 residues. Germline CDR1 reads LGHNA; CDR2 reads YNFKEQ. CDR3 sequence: CASSQGLAGADTQYF. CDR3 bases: TGTGCCAGCAGCCAAGGACTAGCGGGAGCCGATACGCAGTATTTT.

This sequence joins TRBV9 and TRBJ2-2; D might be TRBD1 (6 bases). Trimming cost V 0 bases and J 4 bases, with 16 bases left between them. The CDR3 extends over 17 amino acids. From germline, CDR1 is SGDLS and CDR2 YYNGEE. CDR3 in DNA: TGTGCCAGCAGCGTAGATCCGGGGCAGGGGATCACCGGGGAGCTGTTTTTT. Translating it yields CASSVDPGQGITGELFF.

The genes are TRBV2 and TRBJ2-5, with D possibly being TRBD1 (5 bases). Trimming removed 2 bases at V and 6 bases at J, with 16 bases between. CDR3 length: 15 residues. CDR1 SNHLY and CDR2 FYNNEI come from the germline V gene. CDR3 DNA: TGTGCCAGCAGTGAAAGGGCCACAAGGGGAAAGACCCAGTACTTC. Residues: CASSERATRGKTQYF. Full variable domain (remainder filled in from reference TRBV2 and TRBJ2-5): EPEVTQTPSHQVTQMGQEVILRCVPISNHLYFYWYRQILGQKVEFLVSFYNNEISEKSEIFDDQFSVERPDGSNFTLKIRSTKLEDSAMYFCASSERATRGKTQYFGPGTRLLVL.

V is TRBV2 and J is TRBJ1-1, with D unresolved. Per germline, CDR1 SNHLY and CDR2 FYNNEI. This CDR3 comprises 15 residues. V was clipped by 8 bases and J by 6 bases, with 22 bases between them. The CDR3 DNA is TGTGCCAGCGGTGGACGGAGCCGAGGAGGCGCTGAAGCTTTCTTT. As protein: CASGGRSRGGAEAFF.

The CDR3 reads CASSMTGSEQYF. The CDR3 DNA reads as TGTGCCAGTAGTATGACAGGGAGCGAGCAGTACTTC. The V and J genes are TRBV19 and TRBJ2-7, with 7 positions matching TRBD1. Per germline, CDR1 LNHDA and CDR2 SQIVND (reference sequence). This CDR3 region has 12 residues. The ends lost 3 bases at V and 6 bases at J; junction bases unmatched: 2.

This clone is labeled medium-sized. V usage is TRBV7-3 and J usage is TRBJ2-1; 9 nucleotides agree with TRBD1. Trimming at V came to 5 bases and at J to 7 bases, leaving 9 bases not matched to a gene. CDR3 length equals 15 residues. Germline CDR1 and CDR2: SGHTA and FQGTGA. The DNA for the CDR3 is TGTGCCAGCAGCGACCGGGACAGGGATTTGAATGAGCAGTTCTTC. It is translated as CASSDRDRDLNEQFF.

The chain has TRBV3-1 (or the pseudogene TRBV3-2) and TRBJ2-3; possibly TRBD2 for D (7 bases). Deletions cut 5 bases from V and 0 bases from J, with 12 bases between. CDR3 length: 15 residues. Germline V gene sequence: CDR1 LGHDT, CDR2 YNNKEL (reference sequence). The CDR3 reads CASSRGGGSTDTQYF. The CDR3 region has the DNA TGTGCCAGCAGCAGGGGAGGGGGGAGCACAGATACGCAGTATTTT.

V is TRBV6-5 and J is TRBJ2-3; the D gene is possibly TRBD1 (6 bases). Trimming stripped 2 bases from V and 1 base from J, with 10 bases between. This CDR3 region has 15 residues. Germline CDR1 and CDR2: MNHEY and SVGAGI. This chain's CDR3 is CASSYAGVGTDTQYF. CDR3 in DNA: TGTGCCAGCAGTTACGCAGGGGTCGGCACAGATACGCAGTATTTT.

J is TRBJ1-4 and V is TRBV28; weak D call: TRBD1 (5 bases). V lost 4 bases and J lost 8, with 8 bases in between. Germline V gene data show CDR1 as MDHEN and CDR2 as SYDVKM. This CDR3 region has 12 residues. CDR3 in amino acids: CASSSGPEKLFF. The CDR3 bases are TGTGCCAGCAGTTCGGGACCCGAAAAACTGTTTTTT.